The 2 T cell receptor beta chains listed next were all sequenced from one sample in a study of T cell repertoires in cytomegalovirus infection. These receptors have no identified antigens. TCRdb called the reads again in MiXCR, with one record for every CDR3 protein. Of roughly 920,000 distinct CDR3 sequences listed, roughly 31% are singletons. The sequencing used cultured CD8+ T cells from PBMCs, collected from culture after CMV antigen stimulation. The receptors originated from a human donor in good health (CMV status not recorded). Some clones in this sample may be carry-over from other donors' samples.

The gene calls are TRBV4-1 and TRBJ2-2; D is undetermined. The germline gives CDR1 MGHRA, CDR2 YSYEKL. The CDR3 has 15 amino acids. Trimming removed 0 bases at V and 1 base at J, with 6 bases between. CDR3 region: CASSQDPGNTGELFF. DNA for the CDR3: TGCGCCAGCAGCCAAGATCCGGGGAACACCGGGGAGCTGTTTTTT.

This sequence joins TRBV10-3 and TRBJ2-7; D possibly uses TRBD1 or TRBD2 (5 bases each). The CDR3 runs to 13 residues. The germline V gene has CDR1 ENHRY and CDR2 SYGVKD. The germline V and J ends were trimmed by 2 bases and 5 bases, with 10 bases remaining between them. Here the CDR3 reads CAISEPGTDEQYF. DNA of the CDR3: TGTGCCATCAGTGAGCCCGGGACGGACGAGCAGTACTTC.